This TCR beta chain comes out of a study of cytomegalovirus exposure and HLA in healthy donors. CDR3 length equals 17 residues. CDR1 is SGHTA, CDR2 FQGNSA, per germline. V dropped 2 bases and J dropped 4 bases, with 20 bases sitting between them. PCR amplification relied on 60 Vbeta primers (plus 13 Jbeta primers). Data came from immunoSEQ multiplex PCR; TCRdb stores just in-frame clones and leaves some out. The sample includes around 120,000 clones, 80% to 90% of them seen just once. The gene calls are TRBV7-2 and TRBJ1-1; D uncertain. This clonotype originated in a man aged 45 to 65 in good health and CMV-seronegative. The sequencing sample was made of PBMCs. CDR3 DNA: TGTGCCAGCAGCTTAATAGACGGGGTGGGAAGAGGCACTGAAGCTTTCTTT. This codes for CASSLIDGVGRGTEAFF.